This is a list of T cell receptor beta chains from one sample in a study of T-cell reconstitution after alpha-beta-depleted transplantation in children. TCRdb itself ran the PCR reads through MiXCR, one entry per CDR3 protein. The table records approximately 490,000 distinct CDR3 sequences, approximately 13% of them present only once. The starting material was PBMCs from the stem cell graft donor, obtained from the stem cell graft. Every receptor here comes from a human donor who donated a stem cell graft to a child with combined immunodeficiency. The CDR3 runs from the conserved cysteine through the conserved F or W. The D gene is left open where the match is weak. The size of a clone is reported for some rows only, either as once, few or many, or as a class for expanded clones.

TRBV5-1	TRBJ2-1	-	TRBD2	CASSWTSGSSNEQFF	TGCGCCAGCAGCTGGACTAGCGGGAGTTCGAATGAGCAGTTCTTC
TRBV7-2	TRBJ2-7	few	-	CASSATPGPKIF	TGTGCCAGCAGCGCCACCCCGGGGCCTAAAATCTTC
TRBV7-2	TRBJ2-7	-	-	CASSPGSSNYYEQYF	TGTGCCAGCAGTCCTGGAAGCAGCAACTACTACGAGCAGTACTTC
TRBV14	TRBJ2-5	-	TRBD2	CASSPHPGLARETQYF	TGTGCCAGCAGCCCACACCCCGGACTAGCGAGGGAGACCCAGTACTTC
TRBV29-1	TRBJ2-3	many	-	CSVERWAGRSSDTQYF	TGCAGCGTTGAAAGGTGGGCAGGGCGAAGTTCAGATACGCAGTATTTT
TRBV16	TRBJ1-4	-	-	CASSPREGRANEKLFF	TGTGCCAGCAGCCCCCGGGAGGGGCGGGCTAATGAAAAACTGTTTTTT
TRBV6-1	TRBJ1-5	once	-	CAIGRVTGSNQPQHF	TGTGCCATAGGTCGGGTAACAGGGAGCAATCAGCCCCAGCATTTT
TRBV7-9	TRBJ2-1	-	TRBD1	CASSSGTGLNNEQFF	TGTGCCAGCAGCTCCGGGACAGGGCTCAACAATGAGCAGTTCTTC
TRBV9	TRBJ1-3	few	-	CASSVAKGAGNTIYF	TGTGCCAGCAGCGTAGCAAAGGGAGCTGGAAACACCATATATTTT
TRBV20-1	TRBJ2-1	few	-	CSARDRRAPYNEQFF	TGCAGTGCTAGAGATCGCAGGGCACCCTACAATGAGCAGTTCTTC
TRBV11-2	TRBJ2-7	many	TRBD1	CASSLDRPGTGPYYEQYF	TGTGCCAGCAGCTTAGATAGACCGGGGACAGGGCCTTACTACGAGCAGTACTTC
TRBV4-3	TRBJ2-7	-	-	CASSQDWQDVDLREQYF	TGCGCCAGCAGCCAAGATTGGCAGGATGTGGACCTACGCGAGCAGTACTTC
TRBV2	TRBJ1-1	few	TRBD1	CASSPWTGGGTEAFF	TGTGCCAGCAGTCCTTGGACAGGGGGAGGAACTGAAGCTTTCTTT
TRBV5-5	TRBJ2-5	-	TRBD2	CASSLIPGGETQYF	TGTGCCAGCAGCTTGATCCCGGGGGGAGAGACCCAGTACTTC
TRBV24-1	TRBJ2-1	many	-	CATSDPSLWGSWNEQFF	TGTGCCACCAGTGATCCCAGTCTCTGGGGGAGTTGGAATGAGCAGTTCTTC
TRBV9	TRBJ1-1	-	TRBD1	CASSPRTGLDTEAFF	TGTGCCAGCAGCCCGCGGACAGGGCTGGACACTGAAGCTTTCTTT
TRBV11-1	TRBJ2-1	-	TRBD2	CASSLEVRLAVSYNEQFF	TGTGCCAGCAGCTTAGAAGTTCGACTAGCCGTCTCCTACAATGAGCAGTTCTTC